The sample holds a few counts of the clone carrying this T cell receptor (beta chain). What it binds is unknown. Following extraction, RNA underwent reverse transcription to cDNA, which served as the sequencing template. Assay used: immunoSEQ multiplex PCR; TCRdb lists only in-frame clones, some missing. This sample has roughly 200,000 clones, with about 60% found just once. Described treatment: oral pan-JAK inhibitor, 5-10 mg twice daily. The data originate from a study of CD8+ T cells in alopecia areata. CDR3 length: 16 amino acids. Findings of the study overall: Many expanded lesional clones persisted in scalp and blood during tofacitinib treatment.

The source was CD4+ T cells sorted from blood, collected at week 4, from a patient treated with tofacitinib. This sequence was found in a human donor with alopecia areata. This chain links TRBV12-2 with TRBJ2-5; TRBD2, as called in the table, went unchecked against the DNA. TRBV12-2 is a documented pseudogene. DNA of the CDR3: TGTGCAAGTCGCCCCATGCAATGCCCGCGTACGGAGACCCAGTACTTC. This encodes CASRPMQCPRTETQYF.